The rows below give T cell receptor beta chains drawn from one sample of a study of Ad26.COV2.S vaccination and SARS-CoV-2 variants. TCRdb keeps only in-frame clones here, not all; method: immunoSEQ multiplex PCR. The sample consists of about 420,000 clones, approximately 87% of them appearing once. Specimen: peripheral blood, collected in a trial of Ad26.COV2.S vaccine versus placebo. These receptors came from a person aged 18-65 years who received the Ad26.COV2.S COVID-19 vaccine or a placebo. Both conserved end residues are part of each CDR3. Fields, in order: V gene, J gene, clone size, D gene, CDR3 protein, CDR3 DNA. The D gene is left open where the match is weak. Size is omitted from some rows. Given values are once, few, many or a class for expanded clones.

V gene: TRBV19
J gene: TRBJ1-1
clone size: -
D gene: -
CDR3 protein: CASKGPGDKNTEAFF
CDR3 DNA: TGTGCCAGTAAAGGACCAGGGGACAAGAACACTGAAGCTTTCTTT

V gene: TRBV2
J gene: TRBJ2-1
clone size: once
D gene: -
CDR3 protein: CASSAIRGLNHHNEQFF
CDR3 DNA: TGTGCCAGCAGCGCTATTCGAGGGCTGAATCACCACAATGAGCAGTTCTTC

V gene: TRBV28
J gene: TRBJ1-2
clone size: -
D gene: -
CDR3 protein: CAGGAQQDGYTF
CDR3 DNA: TGTGCAGGAGGGGCGCAACAGGATGGCTACACCTTC

V gene: TRBV11-1
J gene: TRBJ2-3
clone size: -
D gene: -
CDR3 protein: CASSGRALGGTDTQYF
CDR3 DNA: TGTGCCAGCTCCGGTCGGGCCCTGGGGGGAACAGATACGCAGTATTTT

V gene: TRBV5-8
J gene: TRBJ1-6
clone size: -
D gene: TRBD1
CDR3 protein: CASSVYRGGSYNSPLHF
CDR3 DNA: TGTGCCAGCAGCGTTTACAGGGGTGGCTCCTATAATTCACCCCTCCACTTT

V gene: TRBV6-2/TRBV6-3
J gene: TRBJ2-5
clone size: -
D gene: TRBD1
CDR3 protein: CASSNRGPWETQYF
CDR3 DNA: TGTGCCAGCAGCAACAGGGGGCCTTGGGAGACCCAGTACTTC

V gene: TRBV5-1
J gene: TRBJ1-1
clone size: -
D gene: -
CDR3 protein: CASSPYPGGAGTEAFF
CDR3 DNA: TGCGCCAGCAGCCCATATCCGGGGGGGGCCGGTACTGAAGCTTTCTTT

V gene: TRBV19
J gene: TRBJ2-5
clone size: -
D gene: -
CDR3 protein: CASSIRIGRQETQYF
CDR3 DNA: TGTGCCAGTAGTATCCGGATTGGGCGCCAAGAGACCCAGTACTTC

V gene: TRBV9
J gene: TRBJ2-2
clone size: -
D gene: -
CDR3 protein: CASSVDRSGELFF
CDR3 DNA: TGTGCCAGCAGCGTAGATCGCAGCGGGGAGCTGTTTTTT

V gene: TRBV11-2
J gene: TRBJ1-4
clone size: -
D gene: -
CDR3 protein: CASSLSRDGEKLFF
CDR3 DNA: TGTGCCAGCAGCTTATCACGGGATGGGGAAAAACTGTTTTTT

V gene: TRBV27
J gene: TRBJ2-1
clone size: -
D gene: TRBD2
CDR3 protein: CASSRTSGGLEQFF
CDR3 DNA: TGTGCCAGCAGTAGGACTAGCGGGGGACTAGAGCAGTTCTTC

V gene: TRBV3-1/TRBV3-2
J gene: TRBJ1-2
clone size: -
D gene: -
CDR3 protein: CASSQGGGYRNYGYTF
CDR3 DNA: TGTGCCAGCAGCCAAGGAGGGGGGTACAGAAACTATGGCTACACCTTC

V gene: TRBV6-5
J gene: TRBJ1-4
clone size: -
D gene: TRBD1
CDR3 protein: CASRLTGIAEKLFF
CDR3 DNA: TGTGCCAGCAGATTGACAGGGATCGCTGAAAAACTGTTTTTT

V gene: TRBV6-2/TRBV6-3
J gene: TRBJ2-7
clone size: -
D gene: -
CDR3 protein: CASSLTGLSHEQYF
CDR3 DNA: TGTGCCAGCAGTTTAACAGGACTGTCCCACGAGCAGTACTTC

V gene: TRBV4-3
J gene: TRBJ2-2
clone size: -
D gene: TRBD1
CDR3 protein: CASSQDNPQGTGELFF
CDR3 DNA: TGCGCCAGCAGCCAAGACAACCCACAGGGGACCGGGGAGCTGTTTTTT

V gene: TRBV10-3
J gene: TRBJ2-2
clone size: -
D gene: -
CDR3 protein: CAISVLGTGELFF
CDR3 DNA: TGTGCCATCAGTGTGCTCGGAACCGGGGAGCTGTTTTTT

V gene: TRBV14
J gene: TRBJ2-3
clone size: -
D gene: -
CDR3 protein: CASSQDLIRTDTQYF
CDR3 DNA: TGTGCCAGCAGCCAAGACTTAATCAGGACAGATACGCAGTATTTT